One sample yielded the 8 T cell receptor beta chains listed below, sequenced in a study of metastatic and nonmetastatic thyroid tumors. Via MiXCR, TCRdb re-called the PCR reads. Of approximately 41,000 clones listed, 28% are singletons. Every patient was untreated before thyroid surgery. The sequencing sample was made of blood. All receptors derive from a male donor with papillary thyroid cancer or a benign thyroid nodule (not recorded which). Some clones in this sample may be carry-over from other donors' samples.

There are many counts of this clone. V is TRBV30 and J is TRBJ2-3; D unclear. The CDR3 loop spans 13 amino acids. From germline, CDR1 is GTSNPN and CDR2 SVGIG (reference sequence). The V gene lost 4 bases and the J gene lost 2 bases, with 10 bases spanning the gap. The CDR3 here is CAWKMKPTDTQYF. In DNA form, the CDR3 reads TGTGCCTGGAAAATGAAGCCCACAGATACGCAGTATTTT.

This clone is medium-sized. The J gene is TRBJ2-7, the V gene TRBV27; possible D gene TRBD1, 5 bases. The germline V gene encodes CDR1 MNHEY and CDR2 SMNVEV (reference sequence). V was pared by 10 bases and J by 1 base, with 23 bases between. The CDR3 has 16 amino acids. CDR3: CATTRSRTGRSYEQYF. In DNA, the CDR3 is TGTGCCACCACACGATCCCGAACAGGCCGGTCCTACGAGCAGTACTTC.

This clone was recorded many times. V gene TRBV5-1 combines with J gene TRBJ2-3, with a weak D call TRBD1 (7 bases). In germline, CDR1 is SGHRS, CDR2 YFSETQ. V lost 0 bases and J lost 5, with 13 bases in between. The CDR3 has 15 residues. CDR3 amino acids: CASSLAQGGVDTQYF. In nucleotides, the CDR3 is TGCGCCAGCAGCTTGGCCCAGGGGGGAGTAGATACGCAGTATTTT.

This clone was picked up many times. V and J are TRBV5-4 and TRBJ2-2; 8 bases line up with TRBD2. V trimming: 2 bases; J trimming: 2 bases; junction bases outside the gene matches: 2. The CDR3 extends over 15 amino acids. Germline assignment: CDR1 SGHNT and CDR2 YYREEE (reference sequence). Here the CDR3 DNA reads TGTGCCAGCAGCTTTGCGGGAGGAAACACCGGGGAGCTGTTTTTT. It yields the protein CASSFAGGNTGELFF. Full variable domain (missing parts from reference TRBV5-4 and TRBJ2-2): ETGVTQSPTHLIKTRGQQVTLRCSSQSGHNTVSWYQQALGQGPQFIFQYYREEENGRGNFPPRFSGLQFPNYSSELNVNALELDDSALYLCASSFAGGNTGELFFGEGSRLTVL.

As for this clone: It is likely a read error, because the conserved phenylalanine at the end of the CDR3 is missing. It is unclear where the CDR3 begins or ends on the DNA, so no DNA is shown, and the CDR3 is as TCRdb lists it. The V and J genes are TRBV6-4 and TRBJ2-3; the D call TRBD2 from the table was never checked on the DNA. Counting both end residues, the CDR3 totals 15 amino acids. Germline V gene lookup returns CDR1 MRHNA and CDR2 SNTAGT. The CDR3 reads CACSGTSGGTDTQDC.

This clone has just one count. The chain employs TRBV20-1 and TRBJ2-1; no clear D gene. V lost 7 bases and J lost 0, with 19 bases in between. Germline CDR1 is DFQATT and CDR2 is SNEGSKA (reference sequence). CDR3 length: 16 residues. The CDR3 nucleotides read TGCAGTGTCTCAGCCCCCGGTGGCTTCTCCTACAATGAGCAGTTCTTC. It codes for CSVSAPGGFSYNEQFF.

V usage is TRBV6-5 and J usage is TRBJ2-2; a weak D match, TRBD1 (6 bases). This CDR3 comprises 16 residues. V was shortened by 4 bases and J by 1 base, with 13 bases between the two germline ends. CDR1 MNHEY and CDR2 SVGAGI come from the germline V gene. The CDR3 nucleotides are TGTGCCAGCAGTTCCCGACAGGATCGGAACACCGGGGAGCTGTTTTTT. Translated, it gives CASSSRQDRNTGELFF.

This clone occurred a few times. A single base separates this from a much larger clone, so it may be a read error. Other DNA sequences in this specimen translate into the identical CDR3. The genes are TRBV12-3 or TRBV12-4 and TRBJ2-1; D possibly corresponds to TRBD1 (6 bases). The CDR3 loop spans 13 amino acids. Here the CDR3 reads CASSNIQGYEQFF. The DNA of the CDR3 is TGCGCCAGCAGCAATATACAGGGTTATGAGCAGTTCTTC.